The 18 T cell receptor beta chains presented below share a single source sample, sequenced in a study of blood T cells in healthy people across ages. Combining a sample-barcoded 5' primer with a J-beta primer mix, a second PCR ran for 7 to 11 cycles. In TCRdb, the 5' RACE reads were re-called with MiXCR into one record per CDR3 protein. The sample contains 700,000 or so distinct CDR3 sequences, 40% to 45% of which appear only once. The sequencing sample was made of blood. The receptors come from a man older than 75 in good health.

This rearrangement joins TRBV7-2 to TRBJ1-2; D perhaps matches TRBD1 (5 bases). Germline lookup yields CDR1 SGHTA and CDR2 FQGNSA. The V gene lost 0 bases and the J gene lost 6 bases, with 14 bases spanning the gap. CDR3 length equals 15 residues. CDR3 coding DNA: TGTGCCAGCAGCTTAGCGGGACCCCGAAGGGATGGCTACACCTTC. Protein product: CASSLAGPRRDGYTF.

V is TRBV6-2 or TRBV6-3 and J is TRBJ2-4, with D unclear. With the DNA end fitting TRBJ2-7 better, the J assignment may be wrong. There are 15 residues in the CDR3. Looked up from germline, CDR1 is MNHEY and CDR2 is SVGEGT. CDR3: CASSGRAVSGYEQYF. The CDR3 DNA follows: TGTGCCAGCAGTGGACGCGCGGTTTCCGGCTACGAGCAGTACTTC.

This sequence joins TRBV7-2 and TRBJ2-1; 9 nucleotides match TRBD2. The end of the DNA is better explained by TRBJ2-7, so the J call may be wrong. The germline gives CDR1 SGHTA, CDR2 FQGNSA. CDR3 length: 18 amino acids. CDR3 loop: CASSSESSLAGQYNEQYF. CDR3 DNA sequence: TGTGCCAGCAGCTCCGAGAGTTCCCTAGCGGGGCAGTACAATGAGCAGTACTTC.

The genes are TRBV9 and TRBJ2-1, with 8 bases aligning to TRBD2. The germline V gene has CDR1 SGDLS and CDR2 YYNGEE. The CDR3 is 16 residues long. The ends lost 1 base at V and 5 bases at J; junction bases unmatched: 8. The CDR3 bases are TGTGCCAGCAGCGTAAAAGCGGGGGTGCTTAACAATGAGCAGTTCTTC. This sequence encodes CASSVKAGVLNNEQFF.

This sequence joins TRBV7-2 and TRBJ2-7, with TRBD1 matching 7 bases. There are 16 residues in the CDR3. The trim removed 4 bases at V and 0 bases at J, leaving 9 bases unmatched. Looked up from germline, CDR1 is SGHTA and CDR2 is FQGNSA. The CDR3 is CTSSSRGQESSYEQYF. The CDR3 coding sequence is TGTACCAGCAGCTCGAGAGGACAGGAGAGCTCCTACGAGCAGTACTTC.

V and J are TRBV20-1 and TRBJ2-1; the D gene could be TRBD1 or TRBD2 (5 bases each). CDR3 length: 14 amino acids. Germline loops: CDR1 DFQATT, CDR2 SNEGSKA (reference sequence). Trimming removed 6 bases from V and 4 bases from J, with 16 bases in between. In DNA, the CDR3 is TGCAGTGCAATGCCCGGGACGGGATACAATGAGCAGTTCTTC. Residues: CSAMPGTGYNEQFF.

V usage is TRBV13 and J usage is TRBJ2-4; D possibly corresponds to TRBD1 (5 bases). The J call may be faulty, since TRBJ2-7 better matches the DNA end. The CDR3 is made up of 14 amino acids. Per the germline V gene, CDR1 is PRHDT and CDR2 is FYEKMQ (reference sequence). In nucleotides, the CDR3 is TGTGCCAGCAGCGAACGGACAAAATCGGGCGAGCAGTACTTC. It specifies CASSERTKSGEQYF.

The chain employs TRBV6-1 and TRBJ2-4; 9 nucleotides match TRBD1. The tail of the sequence fits TRBJ2-7 better, so the J call may be wrong. Germline assignment: CDR1 MNHNS and CDR2 SASEGT. The CDR3 runs to 14 residues. The CDR3: CASSGGQGVYEQYF. The CDR3 DNA reads as TGTGCCAGCAGTGGGGGACAGGGTGTCTACGAGCAGTACTTC.

Turning to this clonotype: One end of the junction is discordant with germline, which a read error may explain. This rearrangement joins TRBV25-1 to TRBJ2-1; tentatively, D is TRBD1 (5 bases). This CDR3 region has 15 residues. In germline, CDR1 is MGHDK, CDR2 SYGVNS. DNA of the CDR3: TGTGCCGGCAGGGAAGGTAGGCTAGTAAACAATGAGCAGTTCTTC. It specifies CAGREGRLVNNEQFF.

This chain connects TRBV24-1 to TRBJ2-1; weak D call: TRBD1 (8 bases). CDR1 is KGHDR, CDR2 SFDVKD, per germline. The length of the CDR3 is 21 residues. Trimming stripped 4 bases from V and 5 bases from J, with 32 bases between. As DNA, the CDR3 is TGTGCCACCAGTGACGCGAACCACAGGGGGGGCGTTGGCGGGGGCAACAATGAGCAGTTCTTC. Its protein is CATSDANHRGGVGGGNNEQFF.

This clonotype appeared a few times. V gene TRBV10-3 combines with J gene TRBJ1-6; TRBD1 matches 8 bases. The CDR3 covers 15 residues. Germline V gives CDR1 ENHRY, CDR2 SYGVKD. V shed 4 bases, J shed 8 bases, and the junction held 7 bases outside the gene matches. Written as DNA, the CDR3 is TGTGCCATCAGTGCCCCGGACAGGGCGGATTCACCCCTCCACTTT. Translation: CAISAPDRADSPLHF.

The J gene is TRBJ2-5, the V gene TRBV20-1; D uncertain. This CDR3 region has 12 residues. Per the germline V gene, CDR1 is DFQATT and CDR2 is SNEGSKA (reference sequence). The V and J ends lost 1 base and 13 bases respectively, with 16 bases between them. The CDR3 loop reads CSARVDAATGYF. The CDR3 region has the DNA TGCAGTGCTAGAGTTGACGCGGCTACCGGGTACTTC.

The V and J genes are TRBV7-2 and TRBJ2-3, with 13 bases matching TRBD2. CDR1 is SGHTA and CDR2 is FQGNSA in the germline V gene. Losses at the gene ends were 2 bases for V and 0 bases for J; bases not matched to a gene: 5. CDR3 length: 18 residues. Here the CDR3 DNA reads TGTGCCAGCAGCTTAAGGACTAGCGGGGGCTCCAGCACAGATACGCAGTATTTT. It encodes CASSLRTSGGSSTDTQYF.

This sequence joins TRBV7-8 and TRBJ1-1, with 7 nucleotides matching TRBD1. The CDR3 has 14 amino acids. V lost 5 bases, J lost 4 bases, and 7 bases stayed unmatched. The germline gives CDR1 SGHVS, CDR2 FQNEAQ. CDR3 in amino acids: CASSVEGASTEAFF. DNA for the CDR3: TGTGCCAGCAGCGTGGAGGGGGCGAGCACTGAAGCTTTCTTT. Variable domain in full (rest from reference TRBV7-8 and TRBJ1-1): GAGVSQSPRYKVAKRGQDVALRCDPISGHVSLFWYQQALGQGPEFLTYFQNEAQLDKSGLPSDRFFAERPEGSVSTLKIQRTQQEDSAVYLCASSVEGASTEAFFGQGTRLTVV.

V is TRBV7-8 and J is TRBJ1-6, with D possibly matching TRBD1 (5 bases). The CDR3 sequence is 18 residues long. Germline CDR1 reads SGHVS; CDR2 reads FQNEAQ. Trimming removed 3 bases from V and 0 bases from J, with 15 bases in between. CDR3 sequence: CASSLRTGDSSYNSPLHF. The DNA of the CDR3 is TGTGCCAGCAGCTTGCGTACAGGCGACAGCTCCTATAATTCACCCCTCCACTTT.

The gene calls are TRBV29-1 and TRBJ1-6; weak D call: TRBD1 (6 bases). The V gene lost 7 bases and the J gene lost 8 bases, with 15 bases spanning the gap. Germline loops: CDR1 SQVTM, CDR2 ANQGSEA. This CDR3 has 13 residues. The CDR3 region has the DNA TGCAGCGCCCGGACCCACAGGGATTCACCCCTCCACTTT. As protein: CSARTHRDSPLHF.

This clonotype has a handful of counts. V and J are TRBV10-2 and TRBJ2-1, with TRBD2 identical over 13 bases. CDR1 and CDR2 (germline): WSHSY, SAAADI. The CDR3 is 17 residues long. Germline trimming cut 7 bases from V and 6 bases from J; bases unmatched to any gene: 12. Here the CDR3 reads CASTGGLAGRGVNEQFF. CDR3 bases: TGCGCCAGCACCGGGGGACTAGCGGGAAGGGGGGTCAATGAGCAGTTCTTC.

This chain links TRBV7-2 with TRBJ2-1; D remains unclear. Germline V gene lookup returns CDR1 SGHTA and CDR2 FQGNSA. The CDR3 runs 17 residues. The V end lost 0 bases, the J end lost 5 bases, and 17 bases lay between the germline ends. In DNA form, the CDR3 reads TGTGCCAGCAGCTTAGCGCGGAGCGTGATAACTCACAATGAGCAGTTCTTC. It translates to CASSLARSVITHNEQFF. The complete variable domain, with remaining parts taken from reference TRBV7-2 and TRBJ2-1, reads GAGVSQSPSNKVTEKGKDVELRCDPISGHTALYWYRQSLGQGLEFLIYFQGNSAPDKSGLPSDRFSAERTGGSVSTLTIQRTQQEDSAVYLCASSLARSVITHNEQFFGPGTRLTVL.